What follows is one TCR beta chain and its context. No antigen is known for it. Data came from immunoSEQ multiplex PCR; TCRdb stores just in-frame clones and leaves some out. The data hold 8,000 to 8,500 clones, with approximately 79% observed a single time. The germline V gene encodes CDR1 GTSNPN and CDR2 SVGIG (reference sequence). The CDR3 spans 15 residues. Resections took place in Japan or China from the mid-2010s to the late 2010s. Two lung cancer pathologists independently confirmed each histologic diagnosis. The data were obtained in a study of immune evolution from preneoplasia to lung adenocarcinoma. Broader study findings: Normal lung had the highest top T cell clone frequencies. Later-stage lesions seemingly showed higher T cell density and diversity than normal lung.

The sequence derives from a person aged 60-80 years with lung adenocarcinoma. Sequenced: FFPE adjacent normal lung tissue. V usage is TRBV30 and J usage is TRBJ2-3; D is perhaps TRBD1 or TRBD2 (5 bases each). The CDR3 reads CAWGFPTGPDDTQYF. As DNA, the CDR3 is TGTGCATGGGGGTTTCCTACGGGACCGGATGATACGCAGTATTTT. The full variable domain, in which reference TRBV30 and TRBJ2-3 provide the parts outside the CDR3, is SQTIHQWPATLVQPVGSPLSLECTVEGTSNPNLYWYRQAAGRGLQLLFYSVGIGQISSEVPQNLSASRPQDRQFILSSKKLLLSDSGFYLCAWGFPTGPDDTQYFGPGTRLTVL.